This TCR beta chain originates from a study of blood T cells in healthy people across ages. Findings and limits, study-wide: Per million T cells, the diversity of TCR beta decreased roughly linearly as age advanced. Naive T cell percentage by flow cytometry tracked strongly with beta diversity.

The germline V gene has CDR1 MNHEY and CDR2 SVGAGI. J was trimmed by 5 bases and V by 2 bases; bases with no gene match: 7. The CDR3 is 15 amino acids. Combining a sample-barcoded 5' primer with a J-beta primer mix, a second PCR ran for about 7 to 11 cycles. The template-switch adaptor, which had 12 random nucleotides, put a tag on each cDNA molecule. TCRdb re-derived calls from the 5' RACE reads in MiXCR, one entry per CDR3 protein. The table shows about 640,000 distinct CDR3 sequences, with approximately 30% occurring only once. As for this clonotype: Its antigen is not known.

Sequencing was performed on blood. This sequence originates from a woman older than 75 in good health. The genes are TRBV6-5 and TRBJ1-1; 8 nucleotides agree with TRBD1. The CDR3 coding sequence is TGTGCCAGCAGTTACCTGGGGACAGGCAGAACTGAAGCTTTCTTT. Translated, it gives CASSYLGTGRTEAFF.